Shown below are 6 T cell receptor beta chains from a single sample sequenced in a study of identical twins (dated by TCRdb to 2016 to 2017). The library relied on 5' RACE. Sequenced using an Illumina HiSeq 2000. TCRdb cleaned the public reads at Q25 with fastp, built clones with MiXCR and kept in-frame beta chains. Identical CDR3 protein sequences are pooled into one entry, listed with their most common genes and DNA. The sample table holds 450,000 or so distinct CDR3 sequences, of which approximately 25% were seen once. The ten largest clones represent 2.9% of the sample. A further study also used this sample, focusing on T cells expressing NK-cell markers.

The sequencing sample was made of CD4+ T cells sorted from blood. These receptors all come from a woman between 18 and 29 years old in good health.

The chain recombines TRBV29-1 with TRBJ1-2; D is unresolved. Trimming shortened V by 4 bases and J by 5 bases, and 23 bases separated the two germline ends. From germline, CDR1 is SQVTM and CDR2 ANQGSEA. This CDR3 has 16 amino acids. As DNA, the CDR3 is TGCAGCGTTGCTGGACCGGGAGGGCTGGGAGATTATGGCTACACCTTC. Residues: CSVAGPGGLGDYGYTF.

V is TRBV9 and J is TRBJ2-7, with D tentatively TRBD1 (6 bases). Germline lookup yields CDR1 SGDLS and CDR2 YYNGEE. This CDR3 contains 16 residues. Trimming removed 3 bases from V and 3 bases from J, with 19 bases in between. The CDR3 loop reads CASSARDIQGDYEQYF. CDR3 nucleotides: TGTGCCAGCAGCGCCAGGGACATCCAAGGGGACTACGAGCAGTACTTC. The complete variable domain, with remaining parts taken from reference TRBV9 and TRBJ2-7, reads DSGVTQTPKHLITATGQRVTLRCSPRSGDLSVYWYQQSLDQGLQFLIQYYNGEERAKGNILERFSAQQFPDLHSELNLSSLELGDSALYFCASSARDIQGDYEQYFGPGTRLTVT.

This clonotype has only a few counts. The rearrangement joins TRBV7-9 to TRBJ1-5, with unresolved D. The length of the CDR3 is 13 residues. Germline V gives CDR1 SEHNR, CDR2 FQNEAQ (reference sequence). Trimming stripped 1 base from V and 4 bases from J, with 5 bases between. The CDR3: CASSLEWNQPQHF. Written as DNA, the CDR3 is TGTGCCAGCAGCTTAGAATGGAATCAGCCCCAGCATTTT.

This clonotype was picked up a small number of times. The genes are TRBV5-1 and TRBJ2-1; 8 nucleotides line up with TRBD2. This CDR3 has 15 residues. The V segment lost 0 bases and the J segment 8 bases; nucleotides outside the gene matches: 7. From germline, CDR1 is SGHRS and CDR2 YFSETQ. CDR3 DNA sequence: TGCGCCAGCAGCTTGGGCCGGGGGGGTGGCGATGAGCAGTTCTTC. It encodes CASSLGRGGGDEQFF.

The chain couples TRBV5-1 to TRBJ2-1, with a weak D call TRBD2 (6 bases). Germline-derived CDR1 and CDR2 are SGHRS and YFSETQ. This CDR3 is built from 12 residues. V dropped 6 bases and J dropped 10 bases, with 14 bases sitting between them. CDR3 nucleotides: TGCGCCAGCAAGGATAGCGGTCACGAGCAGTTCTTC. The encoded protein is CASKDSGHEQFF.

The genes are TRBV20-1 and TRBJ2-5; TRBD1 or TRBD2 may be the D gene (5 bases each). There are 13 residues in the CDR3. CDR1 and CDR2 (germline): DFQATT, SNEGSKA (reference sequence). V was shortened by 1 base and J by 1 base, with 7 bases between the two germline ends. The CDR3 region is CSARGGFQETQYF. The CDR3 bases are TGCAGTGCTAGAGGGGGGTTCCAAGAGACCCAGTACTTC.